Each of the 21 T cell receptor beta chains below was sequenced from the same sample in a study of regulatory T cells in long-lasting Graves disease. Arm-PCR with iRepertoire HTBI primers amplified the CDR3 regions for these TCR beta libraries. MiXCR, applied by TCRdb to the multiplex PCR reads, yields one record per CDR3 protein. Of about 330,000 distinct CDR3 sequences listed, around 16% are singletons. Time point reported: newly diagnosed GD, antithyroid drugs for less than 3 months. Extracted RNA from PBMCs served as the source of the TCR library. The same sample was also studied in work on T cells in Graves' hyperthyroidism and ophthalmopathy.

The source was peripheral blood mononuclear cells (PBMCs), collected at new diagnosis, from a patient treated with antithyroid drugs. The source is a woman aged 18 to 35 with Graves disease.

At least ten counts were recorded for this clonotype. The chain combines TRBV6-2 or TRBV6-3 with TRBJ2-7; D remains ambiguous. The CDR3 covers 13 residues. Trimming pared 5 bases from V and 2 bases from J, leaving 10 bases between. The germline V gene has CDR1 MNHEY and CDR2 SVGEGT. The CDR3 spells CASSGRAAYEQYF. As DNA, the CDR3 is TGTGCCAGCAGTGGTAGGGCGGCCTACGAGCAGTACTTC.

This clonotype was detected many times. This sequence joins TRBV12-3 or TRBV12-4 and TRBJ1-2, with D maybe TRBD1 (6 bases). V was shortened by 6 bases and J by 0 bases, with 14 bases between the two germline ends. This CDR3 spans 15 amino acids. The CDR3 protein is CASRPQGTSNYGYTF. DNA of the CDR3: TGTGCCAGCAGGCCCCAGGGGACTTCTAACTATGGCTACACCTTC.

This clonotype was found a few times. This chain joins TRBV12-3 or TRBV12-4 and TRBJ2-1; D unclear. The length of the CDR3 is 11 residues. Trimming took off 6 bases at V and 5 bases at J, with 5 bases between the two ends. The CDR3 spells CASSPHNEQFF. In DNA form, the CDR3 reads TGTGCCAGCAGCCCACACAATGAGCAGTTCTTC.

This clonotype was detected ten times or more. CDR3 protein: CASSPGQRPNEKLFF. The CDR3 DNA is TGTGCCAGCAGCCCCGGACAGCGACCGAATGAAAAACTGTTTTTT. The chain links TRBV11-2 to TRBJ1-4, with D maybe TRBD1 (6 bases). Deletions cut 5 bases from V and 5 bases from J, with 15 bases between. The CDR3 is 15 amino acids. Germline-derived CDR1 and CDR2 are SGHAT and FQNNGV.

This clonotype was seen at least ten times. The chain couples TRBV24-1 to TRBJ2-1, with 7 bases identical to TRBD2. The germline V gene encodes CDR1 KGHDR and CDR2 SFDVKD. J was trimmed by 8 bases and V by 9 bases; bases with no gene match: 12. The CDR3 is 14 residues long. CDR3 bases: TGTGCCACCTCGGGTCGGGGGGAACGGGATGAGCAGTTCTTC. Residues: CATSGRGERDEQFF.

Ten or more counts support this clonotype. The chain combines TRBV29-1 with TRBJ1-1; no clear D gene. The ends were cut back, 6 bases at V and 0 bases at J, with 11 bases in the middle. The CDR3 has 13 amino acids. Germline CDR1 SQVTM, CDR2 ANQGSEA. CDR3 coding DNA: TGCAGCGTGTCAAGCGGCCTGAACACTGAAGCTTTCTTT. Residues: CSVSSGLNTEAFF. Drawing the rest from reference TRBV29-1 and TRBJ1-1, the complete variable domain is SAVISQKPSRDICQRGTSLTIQCQVDSQVTMMFWYRQQPGQSLTLIATANQGSEATYESGFVIDKFPISRPNLTFSTLTVSNMSPEDSSIYLCSVSSGLNTEAFFGQGTRLTVV.

This clonotype was observed at least ten times. The rearrangement links TRBV3-1 to TRBJ2-7, with D uncertain. The CDR3 totals 17 residues. The germline CDR1 and CDR2 sequences are LGHDT and YNNKEL (reference sequence). The V gene lost 5 bases and the J gene lost 4 bases, with 24 bases spanning the gap. CDR3 sequence: CASSSETQFKVEYEQYF. As DNA, the CDR3 is TGTGCCAGCAGCTCCGAGACCCAATTCAAAGTGGAATACGAGCAGTACTTC.

This clonotype showed up many times. The chain is built from TRBV6-1 and TRBJ2-1; D not resolved. V was shortened by 8 bases and J by 2 bases, with 10 bases between the two germline ends. CDR3 length: 13 amino acids. The germline V gene has CDR1 MNHNS and CDR2 SASEGT. The CDR3 region has the DNA TGTGCCAGCCGAGAGACGGCCTACAATGAGCAGTTCTTC. Translating gives CASRETAYNEQFF.

This clonotype was seen at least ten times. The chain combines TRBV30 with TRBJ2-7, with D perhaps matching TRBD2 (5 bases). This CDR3 has 14 residues. V shed 5 bases and J shed 4 bases, with 18 bases lying between them. Germline V gives CDR1 GTSNPN, CDR2 SVGIG (reference sequence). The CDR3 spells CAWGNTGIVYEQYF. CDR3 bases: TGTGCCTGGGGAAATACCGGGATTGTGTACGAGCAGTACTTC.

The rearrangement uses TRBV6-1 and TRBJ1-4, with D tentatively TRBD1 (5 bases). CDR1 is MNHNS, CDR2 SASEGT, per germline. This CDR3 region has 17 residues. Trimming left V 6 bases short and J 4 bases short, with 21 bases between. CDR3 amino acids: CASSSTDPGLFNEKLFF. The CDR3, as DNA: TGTGCCAGCAGCTCTACTGACCCGGGACTATTTAATGAAAAACTGTTTTTT.

The rearrangement joins TRBV19 to TRBJ2-3; TRBD1 matches at 8 bases. Trimming took 8 bases from V and 5 from J; bases not matched to a gene: 12. The CDR3 is 15 residues long. The germline CDR1 and CDR2 sequences are LNHDA and SQIVND (reference sequence). DNA for the CDR3: TGTGCCAGTTCCCCCGTCAGGGGGCTTGAAGATACGCAGTATTTT. Translated: CASSPVRGLEDTQYF.

The genes are TRBV4-2 and TRBJ2-1; TRBD2 matches at 10 bases. This CDR3 is built from 15 residues. CDR1 and CDR2 from the germline V gene are LGHNA and YNFKEQ. The trim removed 0 bases at V and 4 bases at J, leaving 0 bases unmatched. CDR3 region: CASSQETSGYNEQFF. CDR3 in DNA: TGTGCCAGCAGCCAAGAGACTAGCGGGTACAATGAGCAGTTCTTC.

V gene TRBV4-1 combines with J gene TRBJ1-3; D might be TRBD1 (6 bases). Looked up from germline, CDR1 is MGHRA and CDR2 is YSYEKL. The V and J ends lost 0 bases and 1 base respectively, with 13 bases between them. CDR3 length: 17 amino acids. The CDR3 DNA is TGCGCCAGCAGCCAAGATTCGACAGGTCCTTCTGGAAACACCATATATTTT. Its protein is CASSQDSTGPSGNTIYF.

As for this clonotype: A single base separates this from a much larger clone, so it may be a read error. The chain recombines TRBV12-3 or TRBV12-4 with TRBJ2-1; the match to TRBD2 covers 7 bases. This CDR3 spans 14 amino acids. V lost 8 bases to trimming and J lost 6 bases; unmatched junction nucleotides: 10. In nucleotides, the CDR3 is TGTGCCAGCGAAAATAGCGGGTTTTGCAATGAGCAGTTCTTC. It encodes CASENSGFCNEQFF.

This clonotype was counted between two and nine times. V and J are TRBV28 and TRBJ2-7; D remains ambiguous. CDR1 is MDHEN, CDR2 SYDVKM, per germline. V lost 7 bases to trimming and J lost 5 bases, with 9 bases between them. The CDR3 is 11 residues long. The CDR3 reads CASIGAHEQYF. The CDR3, as DNA: TGTGCCAGCATCGGAGCCCACGAGCAGTACTTC.

This clonotype was detected ten times or more. The chain carries TRBV11-2 and TRBJ2-3; D possibly corresponds to TRBD2 (6 bases). V was cut by 5 bases and J by 0 bases, with 15 bases left in between. The CDR3 totals 16 residues. CDR1 and CDR2 (germline): SGHAT, FQNNGV. CDR3 sequence (DNA): TGTGCCAGCAGCCCCCCGGGGCGGGGAAGCACAGATACGCAGTATTTT. Translation gives CASSPPGRGSTDTQYF.

This chain links TRBV12-3 or TRBV12-4 with TRBJ2-3; D might be TRBD2 (5 bases). The V gene lost 4 bases and the J gene lost 0 bases, with 17 bases spanning the gap. The CDR3 totals 17 residues. CDR3 nucleotide sequence: TGTGCCAGCAGTTCCCCCCCGGGAAGGCCGAGCACAGATACGCAGTATTTT. Protein sequence: CASSSPPGRPSTDTQYF.

About this clonotype itself: A single base separates this from a much larger clone, so it may be a read error. The V gene is TRBV14, the J gene TRBJ1-1; D uncertain. This CDR3 comprises 14 residues. The germline V gene has CDR1 SGHDN and CDR2 FVKESK. CDR3 loop: CASRASGRDTGAFF. The DNA of the CDR3 is TGTGCCAGCAGAGCCTCGGGGAGAGACACTGGAGCTTTCTTT.

The sample holds many counts of this clonotype. The chain combines TRBV28 with TRBJ2-2; the D is unclear. Germline V lookup: CDR1 MDHEN, CDR2 SYDVKM. V lost 6 bases and J lost 1, with 9 bases in between. This CDR3 is 14 amino acids long. The CDR3 here is CASSLTRNTGELFF. In DNA, the CDR3 is TGTGCCAGCAGCTTGACTCGGAACACCGGGGAGCTGTTTTTT.

This clonotype turned up a few times. The rearrangement links TRBV4-2 to TRBJ2-3; 7 bases agree with TRBD1. The CDR3 runs to 15 residues. The V gene's germline CDR1 is LGHNA and CDR2 YNFKEQ. Trimming at V came to 4 bases and at J to 0 bases, leaving 4 bases not matched to a gene. CDR3 amino acids: CASSRSTGSTDTQYF. The CDR3 region has the DNA TGTGCCAGCAGCCGATCGACAGGGAGCACAGATACGCAGTATTTT.

V gene TRBV29-1 combines with J gene TRBJ2-3; 7 nucleotides match TRBD1. This CDR3 has 14 amino acids. V shed 4 bases and J 0 bases; nucleotides not matched to a gene: 4. Germline V gene data show CDR1 as SQVTM and CDR2 as ANQGSEA. In DNA, the CDR3 is TGCAGCGTTGGACGGGACAGTAGCACAGATACGCAGTATTTT. Translated, it gives CSVGRDSSTDTQYF.